These T cell receptor beta chains were read from a single sample in a study of blood T cell repertoires in COVID-19. Assay used: immunoSEQ multiplex PCR; TCRdb lists only in-frame clones, some missing. Of 200,000 to 300,000 clones listed, around 83% were seen once; the top ten hold roughly 3.3%. Sequencing used peripheral blood. The origin of the receptors is a young woman with acute or convalescent COVID-19. CDR3s include the opening cysteine and the closing phenylalanine or tryptophan. Each record gives: V gene, clone size, D gene, J gene, CDR3 protein, CDR3 DNA. The D gene is left open where the match is weak. Expanded clones get a size class; other rows say once, few or many, or leave the size out.

V: TRBV28
size: NA
D: NA
J: TRBJ1-5
CDR3: CASSFTQGSQPQHF
DNA: TGTGCCAGCAGTTTTACACAGGGTAGTCAGCCCCAGCATTTT

V: TRBV18
size: few
D: TRBD2
J: TRBJ2-7
CDR3: CASSPTSGRTSYEQYF
DNA: TGTGCCAGCTCACCGACTAGCGGGAGGACCTCCTACGAGCAGTACTTC

V: TRBV21-1
size: NA
D: NA
J: TRBJ2-1
CDR3: CASSKDASGKNEQFF
DNA: TGTGCCAGCAGCAAAGACGCTAGCGGGAAAAATGAGCAGTTCTTC

V: TRBV14
size: NA
D: TRBD2
J: TRBJ2-1
CDR3: CASSPKREVYNEQFF
DNA: TGTGCCAGCAGCCCCAAGCGGGAAGTATACAATGAGCAGTTCTTC

V: TRBV30
size: NA
D: NA
J: TRBJ1-1
CDR3: CAWSGQGITEAFF
DNA: TGTGCCTGGAGTGGTCAGGGGATCACTGAAGCTTTCTTT

V: TRBV5-1
size: NA
D: TRBD2
J: TRBJ2-2
CDR3: CASSFPGGRAENTGELFF
DNA: TGCGCCAGCAGTTTTCCTGGCGGGAGGGCTGAGAACACCGGGGAGCTGTTTTTT

V: TRBV7-2
size: NA
D: TRBD1
J: TRBJ1-2
CDR3: CASSLMKDRQTF
DNA: TGTGCCAGCAGCTTAATGAAGGACAGGCAAACCTTC

V: TRBV27
size: NA
D: TRBD1
J: TRBJ2-1
CDR3: CASSLIGTGLNEQFF
DNA: TGTGCCAGCAGTTTAATCGGGACAGGGCTGAATGAGCAGTTCTTC

V: TRBV5-8
size: NA
D: NA
J: TRBJ1-2
CDR3: CASSLDYGTTSGYTF
DNA: TGTGCCAGCAGCTTGGACTACGGGACAACGTCGGGCTACACCTTC

V: TRBV7-6
size: NA
D: NA
J: TRBJ1-2
CDR3: CASSLGLGGYTF
DNA: TGTGCCAGCAGTCTTGGACTGGGGGGCTACACCTTC

V: TRBV7-2
size: NA
D: TRBD2
J: TRBJ2-1
CDR3: CASSLYGTSGRGWFF
DNA: TGTGCCAGCAGCTTATATGGGACTAGCGGGAGGGGTTGGTTCTTC

V: TRBV29-1
size: few
D: NA
J: TRBJ1-1
CDR3: CSVEDPVYTEAFF
DNA: TGCAGCGTTGAAGATCCAGTTTACACTGAAGCTTTCTTT

V: TRBV9
size: NA
D: TRBD1
J: TRBJ2-5
CDR3: CASSGSPGQGETQYF
DNA: TGTGCCAGCAGCGGATCCCCGGGACAGGGGGAGACCCAGTACTTC

V: TRBV11-2
size: few
D: TRBD2
J: TRBJ2-3
CDR3: CASSLDRSSGLSRYTDTQYF
DNA: TGTGCCAGCAGCTTAGATCGGTCTAGCGGGCTAAGCAGGTACACAGATACGCAGTATTTT

V: TRBV28
size: once
D: TRBD1
J: TRBJ1-2
CDR3: CASRGTGDPTSIYGYTF
DNA: TGTGCCAGCAGGGGGACAGGGGACCCGACCTCCATCTATGGCTACACCTTC

V: TRBV7-2
size: NA
D: NA
J: TRBJ2-3
CDR3: CASSLVGVSTDTQYF
DNA: TGTGCCAGCAGCTTAGTCGGGGTGAGCACAGATACGCAGTATTTT

V: TRBV13
size: NA
D: NA
J: TRBJ2-1
CDR3: CASSSTRLEQFF
DNA: TGTGCCAGCAGCTCCACTAGACTTGAGCAGTTCTTC

V: TRBV6-5
size: NA
D: NA
J: TRBJ1-6
CDR3: CASRGGNSPLHF
DNA: TGTGCCAGCAGGGGGGGAAATTCACCCCTCCACTTT

V: TRBV2
size: few
D: TRBD1
J: TRBJ1-6
CDR3: CASTSADGTGVWSYNSPLHF
DNA: TGTGCCAGCACCTCGGCAGATGGGACAGGGGTTTGGTCCTATAATTCACCCCTCCACTTT

V: TRBV3-1/TRBV3-2
size: NA
D: NA
J: TRBJ2-5
CDR3: CASSLDPVWLEQETQYF
DNA: TGTGCCAGCAGCTTAGACCCGGTGTGGCTAGAGCAAGAGACCCAGTACTTC

V: TRBV28
size: NA
D: NA
J: TRBJ1-2
CDR3: CASSPRPGTRLYGYTF
DNA: TGTGCCAGCAGTCCAAGACCCGGGACAAGGCTCTATGGCTACACCTTC